The 32 T cell receptor beta chains in this list originate from one sample, sequenced in a study of T cell repertoires in cytomegalovirus infection. A single record per CDR3 protein comes from TCRdb applying MiXCR to the reads. The profile shows roughly 230,000 distinct CDR3 sequences, over 20% of them singletons. The sample comprised CD8+ T cells from PBMCs. The receptors come from a human donor in good health (CMV status not recorded). Some clones in this sample may be carry-over from other donors' samples.

This clonotype was detected a few times. V is TRBV6-5 and J is TRBJ2-1; TRBD2 matches 7 bases. The CDR3 length is 15 residues. The germline V gene has CDR1 MNHEY and CDR2 SVGAGI. Trimming at V came to 6 bases and at J to 4 bases, leaving 9 bases not matched to a gene. The CDR3 coding sequence is TGTGCCAGCAGCAGCGGGACTTTATTTTACAATGAGCAGTTCTTC. As protein: CASSSGTLFYNEQFF.

This sequence joins TRBV20-1 and TRBJ2-3, with D unclear. Trimming took off 0 bases at V and 0 bases at J, with 13 bases between the two ends. Looked up from germline, CDR1 is DFQATT and CDR2 is SNEGSKA (reference sequence). CDR3 length equals 16 residues. The CDR3 nucleotides read TGCAGTGCTAGAGATTCTGAGGAATACAGCACAGATACGCAGTATTTT. Protein product: CSARDSEEYSTDTQYF.

This clonotype has only a few counts. The chain is built from TRBV2 and TRBJ2-3, with D possibly TRBD1 on 6 matching bases. This CDR3 has 17 residues. The V gene lost 7 bases and the J gene lost 2 bases, with 22 bases spanning the gap. Germline V gene sequence: CDR1 SNHLY, CDR2 FYNNEI. DNA for the CDR3: TGTGCCAGCACTGAGGGTCTCGGACAGATTTTCACAGATACGCAGTATTTT. It is translated as CASTEGLGQIFTDTQYF. The complete variable domain, with remaining parts taken from reference TRBV2 and TRBJ2-3, reads EPEVTQTPSHQVTQMGQEVILRCVPISNHLYFYWYRQILGQKVEFLVSFYNNEISEKSEIFDDQFSVERPDGSNFTLKIRSTKLEDSAMYFCASTEGLGQIFTDTQYFGPGTRLTVL.

This clonotype was detected only a few times. The chain carries TRBV7-9 and TRBJ1-2, with TRBD1 identical over 9 bases. Germline V CDR1 and CDR2: SEHNR, FQNEAQ (reference sequence). The V gene end was trimmed by 0 bases and the J gene end by 6 bases; junction bases not matched to a gene: 8. CDR3 size: 16 residues. Here the CDR3 reads CASSLASGQGLDGYTF. The CDR3 bases are TGTGCCAGCAGCTTAGCGTCGGGACAGGGCTTGGATGGCTACACCTTC.

As for this clonotype: A much bigger clone sits one base away, suggesting this may be a read error. Written as DNA, the CDR3 is TGTGCCAGCAGGCGGGACACCGTACGCTACGAGCAGTACTTC. This sequence encodes CASRRDTVRYEQYF. V gene TRBV7-9 combines with J gene TRBJ2-7, with D perhaps matching TRBD1 or TRBD2 (6 bases each). The CDR3 consists of 14 residues. CDR1 and CDR2 from the germline V gene are SEHNR and FQNEAQ (reference sequence). Trimming cost V 6 bases and J 3 bases, with 15 bases left between them. The full variable domain, rest sourced from reference TRBV7-9 and TRBJ2-7, is DTGVSQNPRHKITKRGQNVTFRCDPISEHNRLYWYRQTLGQGPEFLTYFQNEAQLEKSRLLSDRFSAERPKGSFSTLEIQRTEQGDSAMYLCASRRDTVRYEQYFGPGTRLTVT.

In its sample, this clonotype was seen a few times. The chain employs TRBV7-6 and TRBJ2-6; D is possibly TRBD1 (5 bases). Germline V lookup: CDR1 SGHVS, CDR2 FNYEAQ. The CDR3 loop spans 15 amino acids. The V end was cut by 5 bases, the J end by 1 base, with 9 bases between. CDR3 amino acids: CASSTRQSGANVLTF. CDR3 DNA sequence: TGTGCCAGCAGCACCCGACAGTCTGGGGCCAACGTCCTGACTTTC.

Here the CDR3 reads CASSLWTGVNQPQHF. Here the CDR3 DNA reads TGTGCCAGCAGTTTATGGACAGGGGTTAATCAGCCCCAGCATTTT. The chain has TRBV28 and TRBJ1-5; 8 bases align to TRBD1. V gave up 0 bases and J gave up 4 bases; unmatched junction bases: 2. This CDR3 is built from 15 residues. Germline V gene data show CDR1 as MDHEN and CDR2 as SYDVKM.

This clonotype was detected only a few times. V gene TRBV12-3 or TRBV12-4 combines with J gene TRBJ2-2; no clear D gene. The CDR3 is 12 amino acids. V was clipped by 7 bases and J by 0 bases, with 3 bases between them. DNA of the CDR3: TGTGCCAGCATTCCGAACACCGGGGAGCTGTTTTTT. Protein product: CASIPNTGELFF.

In regard to this clonotype: This may stem from a read error, because a much larger clone lies one nucleotide away. This rearrangement joins TRBV25-1 to TRBJ1-4; D is unresolved. The length of the CDR3 is 16 residues. Germline V gene lookup returns CDR1 MGHDK and CDR2 SYGVNS. The CDR3 region has the DNA TGTGCCAACAGTGAAGTCTCAGACACCTTTAATGAAAAACTGTTTTTT. It translates to CANSEVSDTFNEKLFF.

This clonotype was seen a handful of times. The chain is built from TRBV28 and TRBJ2-7, with D tentatively TRBD2 (5 bases). In germline, CDR1 is MDHEN, CDR2 SYDVKM. The CDR3 length is 13 residues. V lost 5 bases and J 7 bases, leaving 15 bases between the germline ends. The CDR3 loop reads CASSAAGGLEQYF. In nucleotides, the CDR3 is TGTGCCAGCAGTGCCGCCGGCGGGCTAGAGCAGTACTTC.

In its sample, this clonotype was seen a few times. The CDR3 region is CSVEDGERNTEAFF. The CDR3 coding sequence is TGCAGCGTTGAAGACGGAGAGAGGAACACTGAAGCTTTCTTT. The chain joins TRBV29-1 to TRBJ1-1; D is undetermined. The germline gives CDR1 SQVTM, CDR2 ANQGSEA. CDR3 length: 14 amino acids. Trimming left V 0 bases short and J 1 base short, with 9 bases between.

This clonotype was seen repeatedly, ten times or more. The chain employs TRBV6-6 and TRBJ2-7; D may be TRBD1 (5 bases). This CDR3 is built from 14 residues. Germline V gene sequence: CDR1 MNHNY, CDR2 SVGAGI (reference sequence). With 2 bases removed from V and 1 base from J, the gap between germline ends came to 9 bases. CDR3 protein: CASSYPGWSYEQYF. CDR3 in DNA: TGTGCCAGCAGTTACCCAGGGTGGTCCTACGAGCAGTACTTC.

This clonotype was picked up a small number of times. The V gene is TRBV2, the J gene TRBJ2-1, with 12 positions matching TRBD1. V was pared by 0 bases and J by 7 bases, with 4 bases of the junction left unmatched. CDR1 is SNHLY, CDR2 FYNNEI, per germline. This CDR3 contains 16 residues. CDR3 amino acids: CASSEAPGQGANEQFF. The CDR3 region has the DNA TGTGCCAGCAGTGAAGCTCCGGGACAGGGGGCGAATGAGCAGTTCTTC.

The chain carries TRBV29-1 and TRBJ2-1; 8 positions agree with TRBD1. Trimming at V came to 1 base and at J to 2 bases, leaving 7 bases not matched to a gene. Germline loops: CDR1 SQVTM, CDR2 ANQGSEA. The CDR3 sequence is 16 residues long. The CDR3 DNA reads TGCAGCGTTGAAGGACCGGCACAGGGGGCCTACAATGAGCAGTTCTTC. Translation gives CSVEGPAQGAYNEQFF.

This clonotype came up many times. The chain uses TRBV7-2 and TRBJ2-7, with TRBD1 matching 10 bases. CDR1 is SGHTA and CDR2 is FQGNSA in the germline V gene. With V trimmed by 5 bases and J by 0 bases, 7 bases remained unmatched. There are 16 residues in the CDR3. The CDR3 here is CASSDPGQGSSYEQYF. The DNA of the CDR3 is TGTGCCAGCAGCGACCCGGGACAGGGGTCCTCCTACGAGCAGTACTTC.

The chain carries TRBV6-4 and TRBJ2-1; D tentatively fits TRBD1 or TRBD2 (5 bases each). CDR1 and CDR2 from the germline V gene are MRHNA and SNTAGT. The CDR3 is 14 residues long. V lost 9 bases and J 5 bases, leaving 17 bases between the germline ends. The CDR3 DNA reads as TGTGCCAGTTCCCCAGGGTGGGGGAACAATGAGCAGTTCTTC. Its protein is CASSPGWGNNEQFF.

This clonotype was observed a few times. The rearrangement uses TRBV7-9 and TRBJ2-1; D ambiguous. The germline V gene has CDR1 SEHNR and CDR2 FQNEAQ (reference sequence). This CDR3 is built from 15 residues. The germline V and J ends were trimmed by 1 base and 0 bases, with 7 bases remaining between them. CDR3: CASSLVVGSYNEQFF. The CDR3 nucleotides are TGTGCCAGCAGCTTAGTTGTAGGCTCCTACAATGAGCAGTTCTTC. Combining the CDR3 with reference TRBV7-9 and TRBJ2-1 gives the whole variable domain DTGVSQNPRHKITKRGQNVTFRCDPISEHNRLYWYRQTLGQGPEFLTYFQNEAQLEKSRLLSDRFSAERPKGSFSTLEIQRTEQGDSAMYLCASSLVVGSYNEQFFGPGTRLTVL.

J is TRBJ1-2 and V is TRBV20-1, with D unclear. Germline CDR1 is DFQATT and CDR2 is SNEGSKA (reference sequence). The germline V and J ends were trimmed by 0 bases and 6 bases, with 11 bases remaining between them. CDR3 length: 13 amino acids. CDR3 sequence (DNA): TGCAGTGCTAGAGACTTAGGTGGTCATGGCTACACCTTC. Translated: CSARDLGGHGYTF.

This chain joins TRBV14 and TRBJ1-1; no clear D. Germline V CDR1 and CDR2: SGHDN, FVKESK. CDR3 size: 12 residues. The germline V and J ends were trimmed by 4 bases and 12 bases, with 15 bases remaining between them. CDR3 DNA sequence: TGTGCCAGCAGCCTCGGCGGAGGGAGGTCTTTCTTT. This translates into CASSLGGGRSFF.

The chain carries TRBV30 and TRBJ2-7, with TRBD2 identical over 7 bases. Losses at the gene ends were 0 bases for V and 4 bases for J; bases not matched to a gene: 6. This CDR3 has 14 residues. Germline lookup yields CDR1 GTSNPN and CDR2 SVGIG (reference sequence). The chain's CDR3 is CAWSVSGGVYEQYF. The DNA of the CDR3 is TGTGCCTGGAGTGTTTCGGGGGGAGTATACGAGCAGTACTTC.

J is TRBJ1-2 and V is TRBV27; TRBD1 agrees at 9 bases. The V gene's germline CDR1 is MNHEY and CDR2 SMNVEV (reference sequence). The CDR3 runs to 12 residues. The V and J ends lost 7 bases and 7 bases, in that order; junction bases with no gene match: 4. In nucleotides, the CDR3 is TGTGCCAGCACCACAGGGGGCGTTGGCTACACCTTC. Translation gives CASTTGGVGYTF.

This clonotype occurred a few times. V is TRBV14 and J is TRBJ2-1; D call uncertain. Between the trimmed V and J ends, which lost 4 bases and 8 bases, there was a span of 15 bases. Germline CDR1 SGHDN, CDR2 FVKESK. This CDR3 has 14 residues. The CDR3 reads CASSPPWGWDEQFF. CDR3 bases: TGTGCCAGCAGCCCCCCTTGGGGTTGGGATGAGCAGTTCTTC.

J is TRBJ2-7 and V is TRBV20-1; D is uncertain. The CDR3 runs 16 residues. The germline V gene encodes CDR1 DFQATT and CDR2 SNEGSKA (reference sequence). Trimming cost V 0 bases and J 0 bases, with 15 bases left between them. CDR3 nucleotides: TGCAGTGCTAGAGATCTCATGGGCCGCCTCTCCTACGAGCAGTACTTC. It codes for CSARDLMGRLSYEQYF.

Concerning this clonotype itself: Since a much larger clone is just one base distant, this may be a read error. The chain joins TRBV7-8 to TRBJ2-5; D is possibly TRBD2 (5 bases). CDR1 is SGHVS and CDR2 is FQNEAQ in the germline V gene. This CDR3 spans 16 amino acids. The CDR3 sequence: CASNLGSGSSQETQYF. CDR3 coding DNA: TGTGCCAGCAACTTAGGGAGCGGATCCTCACAAGAGACCCAGTACTTC.

Only a few counts were recorded for this clonotype. The rearrangement links TRBV7-6 to TRBJ2-5, with 10 bases matching TRBD2. V trimming: 5 bases; J trimming: 5 bases; junction bases outside the gene matches: 2. Germline V lookup: CDR1 SGHVS, CDR2 FNYEAQ. The CDR3 length is 13 residues. The CDR3 sequence: CASSPSGGETQYF. The CDR3 coding sequence is TGTGCCAGCAGCCCTAGCGGGGGTGAGACCCAGTACTTC. The complete variable domain, with remaining parts taken from reference TRBV7-6 and TRBJ2-5, reads GAGVSQSPRYKVTKRGQDVALRCDPISGHVSLYWYRQALGQGPEFLTYFNYEAQQDKSGLPNDRFSAERPEGSISTLTIQRTEQRDSAMYRCASSPSGGETQYFGPGTRLLVL.

This clonotype was detected many times. The gene calls are TRBV7-9 and TRBJ2-3, with D tentatively TRBD1 or TRBD2 (5 bases each). The CDR3 contains 15 residues. V was cut by 5 bases and J by 4 bases, with 16 bases left in between. Germline CDR1 reads SEHNR; CDR2 reads FQNEAQ (reference sequence). CDR3 sequence: CASSLPGDASDTQYF. CDR3 DNA sequence: TGTGCCAGCAGCCTACCCGGGGACGCCTCAGATACGCAGTATTTT.

The V gene is TRBV12-3 or TRBV12-4, the J gene TRBJ1-2; D remains ambiguous. V lost 0 bases, J lost 9 bases, and 11 bases lay in between. The CDR3 is 13 amino acids. CDR3 sequence (DNA): TGTGCCAGCAGTTTAGCAGGGCTCGAAAGCTACACCTTC. Translation gives CASSLAGLESYTF.

V is TRBV20-1 and J is TRBJ2-1; D tentatively fits TRBD1 or TRBD2 (7 bases each). This CDR3 comprises 12 residues. Per the germline V gene, CDR1 is DFQATT and CDR2 is SNEGSKA (reference sequence). Deletions cut 3 bases from V and 9 bases from J, with 12 bases between. CDR3 sequence reads: CSASQGGLEQFF. CDR3 coding DNA: TGCAGTGCTAGCCAGGGGGGGCTTGAGCAGTTCTTC.

The rearrangement joins TRBV20-1 to TRBJ2-3, with 8 bases fitting TRBD1. The CDR3 totals 14 residues. V lost 6 bases, J lost 3 bases, and 8 bases stayed unmatched. Germline V gene sequence: CDR1 DFQATT, CDR2 SNEGSKA (reference sequence). CDR3 DNA sequence: TGCAGTGCGGCAGGGGGCGAGGTTACAGATACGCAGTATTTT. Its translation is CSAAGGEVTDTQYF.

This clonotype was seen a handful of times. The rearrangement joins TRBV28 to TRBJ2-7; D is ambiguous. Trimming left V 6 bases short and J 2 bases short, with 14 bases between. This CDR3 spans 14 amino acids. CDR1 is MDHEN, CDR2 SYDVKM, per germline. The CDR3 sequence is CASSEWTVPYEQYF. The CDR3 coding sequence is TGTGCCAGCAGCGAATGGACGGTTCCCTACGAGCAGTACTTC.

The table lists this clonotype with many counts. The V call is TRBV4-2, the J call TRBJ2-1; D not certain. Germline values: CDR1 LGHNA, CDR2 YNFKEQ. The CDR3 spans 15 residues. Trimming stripped 0 bases from V and 7 bases from J, with 13 bases between. CDR3 amino acids: CASSQDLSDSNEQFF. The CDR3 coding sequence is TGTGCCAGCAGCCAAGACCTCAGCGATTCTAATGAGCAGTTCTTC.

This clonotype has at least ten counts. The chain joins TRBV7-2 to TRBJ2-3; no reliable D call. The CDR3 runs to 15 residues. V shed 6 bases and J shed 2 bases, with 15 bases lying between them. CDR1 SGHTA and CDR2 FQGNSA come from the germline V gene. Here the CDR3 DNA reads TGTGCCAGCAGGCCGACCGGGTATTTCACAGATACGCAGTATTTT. It is translated as CASRPTGYFTDTQYF.